Presented here are 14 T cell receptor beta chains from one specimen sequenced in a study of blood T cells in healthy people across ages. With a J-beta primer mix and a sample-barcoded 5' primer, a second PCR ran roughly 6 to 11 cycles. From the 5' RACE reads, TCRdb called clonotypes with MiXCR, one entry per CDR3 protein. The sample shows 750,000 to 950,000 distinct CDR3 sequences, more than 25% of them seen only once. The data also belong to a second study, concerning T cells of mothers and their children.

The sample taken for sequencing was blood. Receptors originate from a boy younger than 18 in good health.

The CDR3, as DNA: TGTGCCACCAGTGGGCGGGACGGGGCCCCTCATGAGCAGTTCTTC. Its protein product is CATSGRDGAPHEQFF. The rearrangement joins TRBV24-1 to TRBJ2-1; perhaps TRBD2 as D (6 bases). Germline assignment: CDR1 KGHDR and CDR2 SFDVKD. Trimming cost V 5 bases and J 8 bases, with 18 bases left between them. This CDR3 has 15 amino acids.

This clonotype showed up just a few times. V is TRBV12-3 or TRBV12-4 and J is TRBJ1-5, with 8 nucleotides matching TRBD1. V was clipped by 5 bases and J by 4 bases; unmatched bases: 7. The CDR3 runs to 15 residues. The CDR3, as DNA: TGTGCCAGCAGTCCCCGACAGGGGTTAAATCAGCCCCAGCATTTT. Amino acid sequence: CASSPRQGLNQPQHF.

In its sample, this clonotype was seen a few times. The rearrangement links TRBV5-1 to TRBJ2-1, with D possibly matching TRBD1 (6 bases). Trimming took 4 bases from V and 0 from J, leaving 14 bases between them. The CDR3 loop spans 16 amino acids. Germline V gene lookup returns CDR1 SGHRS and CDR2 YFSETQ. CDR3 sequence: CASSGTGLSSYNEQFF. The CDR3 DNA reads TGCGCCAGCAGCGGAACAGGGTTGAGCTCCTACAATGAGCAGTTCTTC.

There are a few counts of this clonotype. V usage is TRBV28 and J usage is TRBJ2-4, with D perhaps being TRBD1 or TRBD2 (5 bases each). Trimming cost V 2 bases and J 0 bases, with 11 bases left between them. This CDR3 is 16 amino acids long. Germline V CDR1 and CDR2: MDHEN, SYDVKM. The CDR3 DNA sequence: TGTGCCAGCAGTTTAGGGGGACCCTTAGCCAAAAACATTCAGTACTTC. Translating gives CASSLGGPLAKNIQYF.

This chain joins TRBV29-1 and TRBJ2-6; a possible D gene is TRBD1 (5 bases). V was shortened by 0 bases and J by 4 bases, with 13 bases between the two germline ends. CDR1 is SQVTM, CDR2 ANQGSEA, per germline. The CDR3 totals 16 residues. In DNA form, the CDR3 reads TGCAGCGTTGAAGATCCCAGGGAATTCGGGGCCAACGTCCTGACTTTC. Translating gives CSVEDPREFGANVLTF. Based on the CDR3 plus reference TRBV29-1 and TRBJ2-6, the full variable domain is SAVISQKPSRDICQRGTSLTIQCQVDSQVTMMFWYRQQPGQSLTLIATANQGSEATYESGFVIDKFPISRPNLTFSTLTVSNMSPEDSSIYLCSVEDPREFGANVLTFGAGSRLTVL.

This chain uses TRBV7-3 with TRBJ1-1; TRBD1 matches 7 bases. V was clipped by 5 bases and J by 1 base; unmatched bases: 13. The CDR3 contains 17 residues. CDR1 is SGHTA, CDR2 FQGTGA, per germline. The CDR3 DNA reads TGTGCCAGCAGCGTAGGGGGACAGTCCAACGCGAACACTGAAGCTTTCTTT. It is translated as CASSVGGQSNANTEAFF.

This clonotype has more than one count but fewer than ten. For the CDR3, the DNA is TGCGCGAGGACAGGGAAATGGGAGCAGTTCTTC. It encodes CARTGKWEQFF. The chain uses TRBV23-1 and TRBJ2-5, with 8 bases fitting TRBD1. The tail of the sequence fits TRBJ2-1 better, so the J call may be wrong. TRBV23-1 is known as an ORF, though its function is uncertain. This CDR3 has 11 amino acids.

This chain joins TRBV12-3 or TRBV12-4 and TRBJ2-7; D assignment may be TRBD1 or TRBD2 (5 bases each). V gave up 3 bases and J gave up 8 bases, with 17 bases separating them. The CDR3 is 14 residues long. CDR3 sequence reads: CASSFSSGTFQQYF. The CDR3 DNA sequence: TGTGCCAGCAGTTTCTCATCAGGGACCTTCCAGCAGTACTTC.

This clonotype was seen only a few times. The rearrangement uses TRBV4-1 and TRBJ1-2; D gene uncertain. The V and J ends lost 1 base and 8 bases respectively, with 17 bases between them. Germline CDR1 MGHRA, CDR2 YSYEKL. The CDR3 is 15 residues long. The CDR3 nucleotides are TGCGCCAGCAGCCAAGGGGCAATACCCCGCCGGGGCTACACCTTC. Translated: CASSQGAIPRRGYTF.

In this sample, this clonotype turned up a few times. This chain connects TRBV30 to TRBJ2-1, with TRBD1 identical over 10 bases. CDR3 length: 16 residues. V was clipped by 1 base and J by 4 bases; unmatched bases: 7. Germline CDR1 is GTSNPN and CDR2 is SVGIG (reference sequence). In nucleotides, the CDR3 is TGTGCCTGGAGTGCTAAACCGGGACAGGGGTACAATGAGCAGTTCTTC. The encoded protein is CAWSAKPGQGYNEQFF. Together with reference TRBV30 and TRBJ2-1, the CDR3 gives the full variable domain: SQTIHQWPATLVQPVGSPLSLECTVEGTSNPNLYWYRQAAGRGLQLLFYSVGIGQISSEVPQNLSASRPQDRQFILSSKKLLLSDSGFYLCAWSAKPGQGYNEQFFGPGTRLTVL.

This clonotype was detected only a few times. The rearrangement links TRBV15 to TRBJ1-4; 11 nucleotides line up with TRBD1. V shed 4 bases, J shed 7 bases, and the junction held 8 bases outside the gene matches. The germline V gene has CDR1 LNHNV and CDR2 YYDKDF (reference sequence). This CDR3 comprises 16 residues. In DNA, the CDR3 is TGTGCCACCAGCAACTGGACAGGGGGCGTTGGTGAAAAACTGTTTTTT. It specifies CATSNWTGGVGEKLFF.

This clonotype was counted only a few times. This rearrangement joins TRBV6-1 to TRBJ1-5; TRBD1 might be the D (5 bases). The CDR3 consists of 16 residues. V dropped 8 bases and J dropped 1 base, with 18 bases sitting between them. Germline CDR1 reads MNHNS; CDR2 reads SASEGT. CDR3 sequence (DNA): TGTGCCAGCCAGGGTGTTGTTCGGTTCAGCAATCAGCCCCAGCATTTT. The encoded protein is CASQGVVRFSNQPQHF.

The chain couples TRBV29-1 to TRBJ1-2, with D possibly TRBD1 on 5 matching bases. V lost 6 bases, J lost 8 bases, and 16 bases lay in between. The CDR3 has 12 residues. CDR1 and CDR2 from the germline V gene are SQVTM and ANQGSEA. The CDR3 DNA reads as TGCAGCGTCGCCGGGGGGAAGGAGGGCTACACCTTC. Encoded protein: CSVAGGKEGYTF. Drawing the rest from reference TRBV29-1 and TRBJ1-2, the complete variable domain is SAVISQKPSRDICQRGTSLTIQCQVDSQVTMMFWYRQQPGQSLTLIATANQGSEATYESGFVIDKFPISRPNLTFSTLTVSNMSPEDSSIYLCSVAGGKEGYTFGSGTRLTVV.

A single count supports this clonotype. This chain uses TRBV15 with TRBJ2-2; D is undetermined. The CDR3 length is 13 residues. Trimming left V 0 bases short and J 6 bases short, with 5 bases between. Per the germline V gene, CDR1 is LNHNV and CDR2 is YYDKDF (reference sequence). For the CDR3, the DNA is TGTGCCACCAGCAGAGATAGAGCCGGGGAGCTGTTTTTT. Translating it yields CATSRDRAGELFF.